Listed below are T cell receptor beta chains from one sample, sequenced in a study of T-cell memory formation after mild COVID-19. TCRdb independently ran MiXCR on the 5' RACE reads; one entry per CDR3 protein. The sample yields tens of thousands of distinct CDR3 sequences, around 15% seen once. Specimen: PBMCs or a T cell subset sorted from them (not recorded which). These receptors were collected from a man aged 18 to 35 who had mild COVID-19 (a few samples of this study predate the infection). Cell type and time point are not known. Each CDR3 is given with its conserved first and last residue. The D gene is left open where the match is weak. Part of the rows lack a size; the others show once, few, many or a class for expanded clones.

clone_size j_call d_call v_call cdr3_aa cdr3_nt
NA TRBJ2-5 NA TRBV10-3 CAISEYPDQETQYF TGTGCCATCAGTGAGTATCCTGACCAAGAGACCCAGTACTTC
few TRBJ1-1 NA TRBV4-2 CASSQGDTEAFF TGTGCCAGCAGCCAGGGAGACACTGAAGCTTTCTTT
NA TRBJ1-4 NA TRBV9 CASSEGGTNEKLFF TGTGCCAGCAGCGAGGGAGGTACTAATGAAAAACTGTTTTTT
NA TRBJ2-7 TRBD1 TRBV5-1 CASSFDREGRYEQYF TGCGCCAGCAGCTTTGACAGGGAAGGTCGCTACGAGCAGTACTTC
few TRBJ1-1 TRBD1 TRBV4-1 CASSHYGTGNEAFF TGCGCCAGCAGCCATTACGGGACAGGGAATGAAGCTTTCTTT
many TRBJ2-5 NA TRBV6-2/TRBV6-3 CASSSVTVGETQYF TGTGCCAGCAGTTCCGTAACGGTAGGGGAGACCCAGTACTTC
few TRBJ2-2 NA TRBV28 CASSPDARGSNTGELFF TGTGCCAGCAGCCCCGATGCCAGGGGCTCGAACACCGGGGAGCTGTTTTTT
many TRBJ1-1 TRBD1 TRBV3-1 CASSQEGEGTANTEAFF TGTGCCAGCAGCCAAGAGGGGGAGGGGACAGCGAACACTGAAGCTTTCTTT
many TRBJ1-1 TRBD1 TRBV5-1 CASSSRTGSSTEAFF TGCGCCAGCAGCTCCAGGACAGGATCTTCGACTGAAGCTTTCTTT
many TRBJ2-5 NA TRBV7-6 CASSFGTPVIAQYF TGTGCCAGCAGCTTCGGGACACCCGTTATCGCCCAGTACTTC
many TRBJ2-2 NA TRBV5-4 CASSFGVSTGELFF TGTGCCAGCAGCTTCGGGGTATCCACCGGGGAGCTGTTTTTT
few TRBJ2-1 NA TRBV4-2 CASSPGTAGGAGNEQFF TGTGCCAGCAGCCCTGGGACTGCAGGAGGGGCGGGCAATGAGCAGTTCTTC
NA TRBJ1-2 NA TRBV29-1 CSVQEYGYTF TGCAGCGTTCAAGAGTATGGCTACACCTTC
NA TRBJ2-6 TRBD1 TRBV9 CASSVSGTGLGAGANVLTF TGTGCCAGCAGCGTATCCGGGACAGGGTTAGGAGCTGGGGCCAACGTCCTGACTTTC
few TRBJ2-3 NA TRBV9 CASSVEEQPRVTDTQYF TGTGCCAGCAGCGTAGAGGAGCAACCGCGGGTGACAGATACGCAGTATTTT
NA TRBJ2-5 NA TRBV6-2/TRBV6-3 CASSFSGVRFREETQYF TGTGCCAGCAGTTTTTCAGGGGTCCGCTTCCGCGAAGAGACCCAGTACTTC
few TRBJ2-3 TRBD1 TRBV4-1 CASSQVSGGGTDTQYF TGCGCCAGCAGCCAAGTGTCAGGGGGCGGCACAGATACGCAGTATTTT
NA TRBJ1-1 TRBD1 TRBV7-9 CASSLTQGAFGAFF TGTGCCAGCAGCTTAACACAGGGGGCCTTCGGAGCTTTCTTT
NA TRBJ1-1 NA TRBV12-3/TRBV12-4 CASSSDVGLDTEAFF TGTGCCAGCAGTTCAGATGTGGGGTTGGACACTGAAGCTTTCTTT
NA TRBJ1-5 TRBD1 TRBV4-3 CASSQDRGQDNQPQHF TGCGCCAGCAGCCAAGATCGGGGACAGGACAATCAGCCCCAGCATTTT
few TRBJ2-1 TRBD1 TRBV15 CATSRGTGSSYNEQFF TGTGCCACCAGCAGAGGGACAGGGAGCTCCTACAATGAGCAGTTCTTC
few TRBJ1-2 NA TRBV4-1 CASSIQTNYGYTF TGCGCCAGCAGTATACAGACAAACTATGGCTACACCTTC
few TRBJ2-6 NA TRBV15 CATSRTTIGSSGANVLTF TGTGCCACCAGCAGAACCACGATAGGAAGCTCTGGGGCCAACGTCCTGACTTTC
few TRBJ2-1 TRBD2 TRBV3-1 CASSPGLAPFEQFF TGTGCCAGCAGCCCGGGACTAGCGCCGTTTGAGCAGTTCTTC
many TRBJ2-7 NA TRBV6-2/TRBV6-3 CASSLPSGILLRSYEQYF TGTGCCAGCAGCCTTCCTTCCGGGATCCTACTTCGCTCCTACGAGCAGTACTTC
few TRBJ1-4 NA TRBV27 CASIDLQGRSEKLFF TGTGCCAGCATCGACCTACAGGGTCGTAGTGAAAAACTGTTTTTT
NA TRBJ2-7 NA TRBV5-1 CASSLEGTGYEQYF TGCGCCAGCAGCTTGGAGGGGACGGGCTACGAGCAGTACTTC
NA TRBJ2-7 NA TRBV7-3 CASSFGGGYEQYF TGTGCCAGCAGCTTCGGGGGCGGGTACGAGCAGTACTTC
NA TRBJ2-6 NA TRBV20-1 CSAIRAPRKAGANVLTF TGCAGTGCTATTAGAGCCCCTCGAAAGGCTGGGGCCAACGTCCTGACTTTC
NA TRBJ1-1 NA TRBV5-1 CASSFFGRNTEAFF TGCGCCAGCAGCTTTTTCGGGAGAAACACTGAAGCTTTCTTT